This TCR beta chain is from a study of regulatory T cells in long-lasting Graves disease. This clonotype was counted between two and nine times. For TCR beta, libraries came from iRepertoire HTBI primers and Arm-PCR of CDR3 regions. One entry per CDR3 protein, called by TCRdb with MiXCR from the multiplex PCR reads. The sample includes about 290,000 distinct CDR3 sequences, 22% seen only once; the top ten take 56%. This CDR3 is built from 15 residues. Deletions cut 1 base from V and 3 bases from J, with 13 bases between. Time point meaning: persistent/refractory GD, antithyroid drugs over 5 years with positive TRAb. Construction of the TCR library relied on RNA isolated from PBMCs.

This chain links TRBV12-3 or TRBV12-4 with TRBJ2-7; TRBD1 or TRBD2 may be the D gene (5 bases each). This sample comprised peripheral blood mononuclear cells (PBMCs), obtained when the disease was refractory, from a patient treated with antithyroid drugs. This TCR derives from a female donor with Graves disease. The CDR3 DNA is TGTGCCAGCAGTTTAGGACGAAGAGGGGTCTACGAGCAGTACTTC. Translating it yields CASSLGRRGVYEQYF.